This paragraph covers one TCR beta chain sequence. The germline V and J ends were trimmed by 6 bases and 0 bases, with 11 bases remaining between them. The CDR3 length is 14 residues. The germline V gene encodes CDR1 MNHEY and CDR2 SVGAGI. This sample is drawn from a study of shared T cell receptors in the human thymus. Clones were read by immunoSEQ multiplex PCR, and TCRdb kept only the in-frame ones, dropping some. The data hold roughly 500,000 clones, with 78% observed a single time. The sample also formed part of further work on human thymus T cells. That report adds: Biased V and J segment usage appeared in thymus and peripheral blood.

This receptor was taken from a boy under three years old with a congenital heart defect. The sequenced sample was thymocytes. V gene TRBV6-5 combines with J gene TRBJ1-1; D unclear. The CDR3: CASSPGGMNTEAFF. CDR3 DNA sequence: TGTGCCAGCAGCCCTGGCGGAATGAACACTGAAGCTTTCTTT.